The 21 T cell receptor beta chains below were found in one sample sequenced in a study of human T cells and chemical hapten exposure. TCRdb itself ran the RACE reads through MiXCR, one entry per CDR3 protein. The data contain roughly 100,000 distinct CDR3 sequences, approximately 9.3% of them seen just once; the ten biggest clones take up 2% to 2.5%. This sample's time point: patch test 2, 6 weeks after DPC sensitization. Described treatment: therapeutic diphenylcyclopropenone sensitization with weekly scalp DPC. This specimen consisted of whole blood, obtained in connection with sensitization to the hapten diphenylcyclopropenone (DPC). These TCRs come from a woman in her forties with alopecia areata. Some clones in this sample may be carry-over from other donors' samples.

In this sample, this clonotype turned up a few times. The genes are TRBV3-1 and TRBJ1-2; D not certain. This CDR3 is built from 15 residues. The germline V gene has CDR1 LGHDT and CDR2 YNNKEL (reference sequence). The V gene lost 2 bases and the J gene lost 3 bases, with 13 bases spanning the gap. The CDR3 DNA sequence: TGTGCCAGCAGCCAAACCTTGTCAGGATACTATGGCTACACCTTC. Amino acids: CASSQTLSGYYGYTF.

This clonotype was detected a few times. As DNA, the CDR3 is TGTGCCAGCAGCTCCACTCGGGGCTACACCTTC. It specifies CASSSTRGYTF. The chain employs TRBV5-4 and TRBJ1-2; D not certain. Per the germline V gene, CDR1 is SGHNT and CDR2 is YYREEE (reference sequence). The CDR3 is 11 residues long. V was trimmed by 3 bases and J by 8 bases, leaving 8 bases between them.

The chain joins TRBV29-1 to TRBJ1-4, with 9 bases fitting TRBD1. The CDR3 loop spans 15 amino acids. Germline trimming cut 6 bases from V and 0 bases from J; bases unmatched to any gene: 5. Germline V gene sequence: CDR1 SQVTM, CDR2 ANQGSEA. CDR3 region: CSVGQGLATNEKLFF. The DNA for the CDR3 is TGCAGCGTCGGACAGGGGCTTGCAACTAATGAAAAACTGTTTTTT. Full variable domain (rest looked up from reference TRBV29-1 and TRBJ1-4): SAVISQKPSRDICQRGTSLTIQCQVDSQVTMMFWYRQQPGQSLTLIATANQGSEATYESGFVIDKFPISRPNLTFSTLTVSNMSPEDSSIYLCSVGQGLATNEKLFFGSGTQLSVL.

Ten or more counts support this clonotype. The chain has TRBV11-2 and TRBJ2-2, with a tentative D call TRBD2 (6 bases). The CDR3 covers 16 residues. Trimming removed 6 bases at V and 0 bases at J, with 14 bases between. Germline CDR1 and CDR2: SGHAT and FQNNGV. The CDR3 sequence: CASRPGSGTNTGELFF. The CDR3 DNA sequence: TGTGCCAGCAGGCCCGGTAGCGGAACGAACACCGGGGAGCTGTTTTTT. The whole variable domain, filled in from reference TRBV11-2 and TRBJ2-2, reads EAGVAQSPRYKIIEKRQSVAFWCNPISGHATLYWYQQILGQGPKLLIQFQNNGVVDDSQLPKDRFSAERLKGVDSTLKIQPAKLEDSAVYLCASRPGSGTNTGELFFGEGSRLTVL.

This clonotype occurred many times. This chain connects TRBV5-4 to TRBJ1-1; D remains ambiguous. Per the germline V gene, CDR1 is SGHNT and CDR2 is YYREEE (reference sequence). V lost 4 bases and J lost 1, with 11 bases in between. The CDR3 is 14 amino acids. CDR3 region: CASSQDGRNTEAFF. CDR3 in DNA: TGTGCCAGCAGCCAGGACGGGAGGAACACTGAAGCTTTCTTT.

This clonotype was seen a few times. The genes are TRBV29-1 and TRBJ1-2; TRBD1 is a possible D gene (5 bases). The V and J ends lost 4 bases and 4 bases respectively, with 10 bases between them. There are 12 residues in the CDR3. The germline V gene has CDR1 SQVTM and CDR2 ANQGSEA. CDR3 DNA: TGCAGCGTTGGTGAGGGGCTCTATGGCTACACCTTC. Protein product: CSVGEGLYGYTF.

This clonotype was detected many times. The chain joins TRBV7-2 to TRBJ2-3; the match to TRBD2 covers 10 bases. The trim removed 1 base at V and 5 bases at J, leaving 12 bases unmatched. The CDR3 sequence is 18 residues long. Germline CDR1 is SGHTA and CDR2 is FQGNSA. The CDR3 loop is CASSLVGTSGEERDTQYF. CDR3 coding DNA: TGTGCCAGCAGCTTAGTGGGTACTAGCGGGGAGGAAAGAGATACGCAGTATTTT. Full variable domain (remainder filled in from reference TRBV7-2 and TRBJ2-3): GAGVSQSPSNKVTEKGKDVELRCDPISGHTALYWYRQSLGQGLEFLIYFQGNSAPDKSGLPSDRFSAERTGGSVSTLTIQRTQQEDSAVYLCASSLVGTSGEERDTQYFGPGTRLTVL.

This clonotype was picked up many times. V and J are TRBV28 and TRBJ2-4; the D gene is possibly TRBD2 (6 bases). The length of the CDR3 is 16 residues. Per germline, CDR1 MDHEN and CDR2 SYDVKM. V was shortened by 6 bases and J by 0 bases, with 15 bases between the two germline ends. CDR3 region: CASSPHTSLAKNIQYF. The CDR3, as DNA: TGTGCCAGCAGCCCACACACTAGCTTAGCCAAAAACATTCAGTACTTC.

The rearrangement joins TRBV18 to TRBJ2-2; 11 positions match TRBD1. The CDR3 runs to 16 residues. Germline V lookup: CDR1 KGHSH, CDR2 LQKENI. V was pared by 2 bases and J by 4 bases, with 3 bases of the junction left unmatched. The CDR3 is CASSPSGQGVTGELFF. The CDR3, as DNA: TGTGCCAGCTCACCATCGGGACAGGGGGTCACCGGGGAGCTGTTTTTT.

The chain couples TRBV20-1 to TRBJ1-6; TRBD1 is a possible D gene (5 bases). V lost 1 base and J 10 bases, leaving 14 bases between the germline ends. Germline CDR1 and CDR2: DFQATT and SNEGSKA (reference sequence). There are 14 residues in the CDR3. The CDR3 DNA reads TGCAGTGCTAGAGGGGTGCAGGGAGGATCACCCCTCCACTTT. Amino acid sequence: CSARGVQGGSPLHF.

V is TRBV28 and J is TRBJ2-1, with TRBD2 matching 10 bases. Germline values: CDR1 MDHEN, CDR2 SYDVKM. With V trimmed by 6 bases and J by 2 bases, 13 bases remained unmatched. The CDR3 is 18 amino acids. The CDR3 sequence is CASSQYSGLAVTYNEQFF. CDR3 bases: TGTGCCAGCAGCCAATATTCCGGACTAGCGGTAACCTACAATGAGCAGTTCTTC.

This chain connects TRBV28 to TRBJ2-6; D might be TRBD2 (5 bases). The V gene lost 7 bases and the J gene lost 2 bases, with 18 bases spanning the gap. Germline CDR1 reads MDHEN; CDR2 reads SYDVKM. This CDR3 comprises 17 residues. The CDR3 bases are TGTGCCAGCAACCGGGCCCCGGGAAGCGCTGGGGCCAACGTCCTGACTTTC. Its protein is CASNRAPGSAGANVLTF.

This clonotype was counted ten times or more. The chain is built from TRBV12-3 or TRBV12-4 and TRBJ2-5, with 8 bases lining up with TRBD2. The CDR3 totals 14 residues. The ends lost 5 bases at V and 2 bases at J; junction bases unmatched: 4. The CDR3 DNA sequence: TGTGCCAGCAGTCAATCTAGCGGGCAAGAGACCCAGTACTTC. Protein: CASSQSSGQETQYF.

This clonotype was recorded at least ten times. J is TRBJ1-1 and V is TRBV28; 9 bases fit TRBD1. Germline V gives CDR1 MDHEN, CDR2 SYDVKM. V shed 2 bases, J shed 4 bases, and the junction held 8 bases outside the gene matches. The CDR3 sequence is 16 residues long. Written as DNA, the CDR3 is TGTGCCAGCAGTTTAGCGGGACAGGGTGGATTCACTGAAGCTTTCTTT. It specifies CASSLAGQGGFTEAFF.

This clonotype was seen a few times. CDR3 region: CASGVGAGGPYDEQFF. The CDR3 DNA is TGCGCCAGCGGCGTGGGGGCGGGAGGGCCGTACGATGAGCAGTTCTTC. This chain joins TRBV5-1 and TRBJ2-1, with 9 bases fitting TRBD2. The V gene's germline CDR1 is SGHRS and CDR2 YFSETQ. The CDR3 extends over 16 amino acids. J was trimmed by 8 bases and V by 7 bases; bases with no gene match: 16.

CDR3 sequence (DNA): TGCAGCGTTGCCGGTGGGGCGGTTTCCTACAATGAGCAGTTCTTC. Amino acid sequence: CSVAGGAVSYNEQFF. The chain employs TRBV29-1 and TRBJ2-1; D might be TRBD1 (5 bases). Per germline, CDR1 SQVTM and CDR2 ANQGSEA. The CDR3 is 15 amino acids. Trimming took off 4 bases at V and 1 base at J, with 14 bases between the two ends.

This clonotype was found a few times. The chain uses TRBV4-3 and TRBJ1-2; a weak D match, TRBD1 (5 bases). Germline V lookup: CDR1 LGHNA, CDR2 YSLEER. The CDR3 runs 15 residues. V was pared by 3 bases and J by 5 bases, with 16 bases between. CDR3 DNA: TGCGCCAGCAGCCAGGGCTCGACAGCCGTTTATGGCTACACCTTC. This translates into CASSQGSTAVYGYTF.

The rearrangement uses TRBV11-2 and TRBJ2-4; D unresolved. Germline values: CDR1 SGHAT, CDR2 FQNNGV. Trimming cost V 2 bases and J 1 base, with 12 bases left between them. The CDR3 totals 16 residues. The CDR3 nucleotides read TGTGCCAGCAGCTTACTCTCACGCCGGGCCAAAAACATTCAGTACTTC. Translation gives CASSLLSRRAKNIQYF.

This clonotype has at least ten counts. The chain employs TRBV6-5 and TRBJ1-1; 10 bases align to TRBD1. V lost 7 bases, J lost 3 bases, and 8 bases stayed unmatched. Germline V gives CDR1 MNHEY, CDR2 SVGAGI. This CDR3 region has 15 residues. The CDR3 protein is CASKDRGLGDTEAFF. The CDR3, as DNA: TGTGCCAGCAAAGACAGGGGGCTCGGGGACACTGAAGCTTTCTTT.

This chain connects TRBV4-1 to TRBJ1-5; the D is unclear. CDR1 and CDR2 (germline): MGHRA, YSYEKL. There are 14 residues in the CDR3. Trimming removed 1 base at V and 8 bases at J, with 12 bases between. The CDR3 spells CASSQAPASEPQHF. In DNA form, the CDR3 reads TGCGCCAGCAGCCAAGCTCCTGCGTCGGAGCCCCAGCATTTT.

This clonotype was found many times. The CDR3 is CSAPGSPSGANVLTF. DNA for the CDR3: TGCAGTGCTCCTGGGTCCCCCTCTGGGGCCAACGTCCTGACTTTC. This chain joins TRBV20-1 and TRBJ2-6; no firm D call. With 5 bases removed from V and 0 bases from J, the gap between germline ends came to 11 bases. This CDR3 is 15 amino acids long. Germline assignment: CDR1 DFQATT and CDR2 SNEGSKA (reference sequence).